This record concerns one T cell receptor (beta chain) sequence. CDR3 length: 14 residues. V was clipped by 9 bases and J by 4 bases; unmatched bases: 8. CDR1 and CDR2 (germline): LNHDA, SQIVND (reference sequence). The data belong to a study of technical replicates of blood from a handful of donors. Profiling relied on immunoSEQ multiplex PCR, and the TCRdb table lists in-frame clones only, not all of them. The repertoire holds 75,000 to 85,000 clones, with 75% to 90% as singletons. The chain recombines TRBV19 with TRBJ1-2; 10 bases are a match to TRBD1. The sequence derives from a human donor in good health. Some clones in this sample may be carry-over from other donors' samples. Sequences were obtained from PBMCs. Written as DNA, the CDR3 is TGTGCCAGCCGTTCGGGACAGGGGAGCTATGGCTACACCTTC. It translates to CASRSGQGSYGYTF.